The rows below give T cell receptor beta chains drawn from one sample of a study of regulatory T cells in long-lasting Graves disease. TCRdb fed the multiplex PCR reads into MiXCR, producing one record per CDR3 protein. The table has a few hundred thousand distinct CDR3 sequences, 22% seen once. The sample here was peripheral blood mononuclear cells (PBMCs), taken when the disease was refractory, from a patient treated with antithyroid drugs. The receptors stem from a female donor with Graves disease. Each CDR3 is given with its conserved first and last residue. The D gene is left open where the match is weak. Expanded clones are given a class, and other clones once, few, many or no size at all.

clone_size d_call j_call v_call cdr3_nt cdr3_aa
- TRBD2 TRBJ2-7 TRBV3-1 TGTGCCAGCAGCCGATCTGGAGCGGGGGGGACCGAGCAGTACTTC CASSRSGAGGTEQYF
many - TRBJ1-1 TRBV9 TGTGCCAGCAGCGTAGGTAAGGGCACTGAAGCTTTCTTT CASSVGKGTEAFF
- - TRBJ2-7 TRBV10-3 TGTGCCATCAGACGGTCATACTACGGAGAGCAGTACTTC CAIRRSYYGEQYF
once TRBD2 TRBJ2-2 TRBV27 TGTGCCAGCAGCCCGGCGGTAGGGAGGGGAAGAACCGGGGAGCTGTTTTTT CASSPAVGRGRTGELFF
few - TRBJ2-2 TRBV5-1 TGCGCCAGCAGCTTGAGGCTAGGGAACACCGGGGAGCTGTTTTTT CASSLRLGNTGELFF
once - TRBJ2-5 TRBV19 TGTGCCAGTAGTATTCAGGCGAGAGGGACCCAGTACTTC CASSIQARGTQYF
- - TRBJ1-6 TRBV7-8 TGTGCCAGCAGCTTAGCCCCCCCTGCAGGGGACGACGGGATATCCCTCCACTTT CASSLAPPAGDDGISLHF
many - TRBJ2-7 TRBV28 TGTGCCAGCAGCCCTGCCGGGGACACCTACGAGCAGTACTTC CASSPAGDTYEQYF
few TRBD2 TRBJ2-5 TRBV30 TGTGCCTTTCTTAGCGGGGCTGAGACCCAGTACTTC CAFLSGAETQYF
many - TRBJ1-5 TRBV27 TGTGCCAGCAGTTTACAGGGTCGGGGCAATCAGCCCCAGCATTTT CASSLQGRGNQPQHF
- TRBD2 TRBJ2-7 TRBV7-2 TGTGCCAGCAGCTTAAACCTAGCGGGGGACGAGCAGTACTTC CASSLNLAGDEQYF
many TRBD1 TRBJ1-4 TRBV29-1 TGCAGCGCCCAGGGACAGGGAACTGAAAAACTGTTTTTT CSAQGQGTEKLFF
many TRBD2 TRBJ2-2 TRBV2 TGTGCCAGCAAGCGGGAGAACACCGGGGAGCTGTTTTTT CASKRENTGELFF
- - TRBJ2-5 TRBV28 TGTGCCAGCAGTAGCAGCGGGTGGGACCAAGAGACCCAGTACTTC CASSSSGWDQETQYF
many - TRBJ2-2 TRBV7-2 TGTGCCAGCAGCTTAGCGGGAGACACCGGGGAGCTGTTTTTT CASSLAGDTGELFF
- - TRBJ1-4 TRBV5-5 TGTGCCAGCAGCCCCCAGGCTAATGAAAAACTGTTTTTT CASSPQANEKLFF
- - TRBJ1-1 TRBV5-1 TGCGCCAGCAGCCTTAACAAGGATTCTGAAGCTTTCTTT CASSLNKDSEAFF